This T cell receptor (beta chain) was recovered during a study of cytomegalovirus exposure and HLA in healthy donors. Study-wide background: Within an early data release were 65 million to 90 million unique TCRs drawn from HLA-typed donors.

The study's findings and limits: Confirmation was obtained in vitro that a few CMV-associated chains are specific for CMV antigens. Association of about 17,000 TCR beta sequences with HLA alleles was found at 0.05 false discovery rate in a later analysis.

Primers: 60 Vbeta forward and 13 Jbeta reverse. Profiled with immunoSEQ multiplex PCR; TCRdb holds only in-frame clones, not every one. In the table there are over 100,000 clones, more than 60% of which are singletons. This clone has a handful of counts. No antigen is known for it. Sequenced material: PBMCs. This clonotype was obtained from a man aged 40-49 years in good health and CMV-seropositive.

The DNA for the CDR3 is TGCGCCAGCAGCTTGACACAGGGATCAGACAATGAGCAGTTCTTC. Protein: CASSLTQGSDNEQFF. The V and J genes are TRBV5-1 and TRBJ2-1; a possible D gene is TRBD1 (6 bases). The V and J ends lost 1 base and 5 bases respectively, with 13 bases between them. The CDR3 length is 15 residues. Germline V gene lookup returns CDR1 SGHRS and CDR2 YFSETQ.